The 22 T cell receptor beta chains below all came from one sample that was sequenced in a study of early stage breast cancer tumors. The assay was immunoSEQ multiplex PCR, and TCRdb's table has in-frame clones only and misses some. The data show 45,000 to 65,000 clones, around 80% seen once. The material sequenced was blood. The receptors come from a person in their 40s with breast cancer.

The chain combines TRBV15 with TRBJ1-5; no reliable D call. This CDR3 region has 14 residues. V lost 1 base and J lost 0, with 4 bases in between. CDR1 and CDR2 (germline): LNHNV, YYDKDF (reference sequence). The CDR3 DNA reads TGTGCCACCAGCAGAGGGGTTAGCAATCAGCCCCAGCATTTT. It translates to CATSRGVSNQPQHF.

The V and J genes are TRBV30 and TRBJ2-7, with 11 bases fitting TRBD1. CDR3 length equals 12 residues. Trimming took 8 bases from V and 6 from J; bases not matched to a gene: 6. Germline-derived CDR1 and CDR2 are GTSNPN and SVGIG (reference sequence). CDR3 region: CAGTGGGFEQYF. The CDR3 coding sequence is TGTGCCGGGACAGGGGGTGGGTTCGAGCAGTACTTC.

DNA for the CDR3: TGTGCCAGCAGCTTATGGAGCAATCAGCCCCAGCATTTT. Residues: CASSLWSNQPQHF. The genes are TRBV7-8 and TRBJ1-5; D remains unclear. This CDR3 comprises 13 residues. V lost 2 bases to trimming and J lost 1 base, with 3 bases between them. Germline V gene sequence: CDR1 SGHVS, CDR2 FQNEAQ.

The rearrangement links TRBV7-9 to TRBJ2-1; perhaps TRBD2 as D (6 bases). The V gene's germline CDR1 is SEHNR and CDR2 FQNEAQ (reference sequence). The CDR3 spans 15 residues. Trimming shortened V by 1 base and J by 2 bases, and 9 bases separated the two germline ends. CDR3 in amino acids: CASSLGTSPYNEQFF. The CDR3 coding sequence is TGTGCCAGCAGCTTAGGAACTAGCCCCTACAATGAGCAGTTCTTC.

This chain uses TRBV19 with TRBJ2-7, with a tentative D call TRBD1 (5 bases). V gave up 5 bases and J gave up 1 base, with 12 bases separating them. The CDR3 consists of 14 residues. From germline, CDR1 is LNHDA and CDR2 SQIVND (reference sequence). CDR3: CASSPQGVSYEQYF. CDR3 DNA sequence: TGTGCCAGTAGTCCTCAAGGGGTTTCCTACGAGCAGTACTTC.

This chain connects TRBV4-1 to TRBJ2-3; D is perhaps TRBD2 (5 bases). V was pared by 3 bases and J by 6 bases, with 10 bases between. The CDR3 extends over 13 amino acids. The germline V gene has CDR1 MGHRA and CDR2 YSYEKL. The CDR3 DNA is TGCGCCAGCAGCCAGGGAGCGTCGGATACGCAGTATTTT. Translating gives CASSQGASDTQYF.

V usage is TRBV6-5 and J usage is TRBJ1-1; TRBD1 is a possible D gene (5 bases). Trimming removed 2 bases at V and 3 bases at J, with 7 bases between. Germline V CDR1 and CDR2: MNHEY, SVGAGI. This CDR3 has 13 residues. DNA of the CDR3: TGTGCCAGCAGTTACGGACAACACACTGAAGCTTTCTTT. Residues: CASSYGQHTEAFF.

The chain is built from TRBV9 and TRBJ2-5, with 13 bases matching TRBD2. The V gene's germline CDR1 is SGDLS and CDR2 YYNGEE. V trimming: 4 bases; J trimming: 4 bases; junction bases outside the gene matches: 4. The CDR3 has 15 residues. The CDR3 spells CASSILAGGGETQYF. The CDR3 coding sequence is TGTGCCAGCAGCATACTAGCGGGAGGGGGAGAGACCCAGTACTTC.

V and J are TRBV14 and TRBJ1-3; no firm D call. Trimming took off 0 bases at V and 4 bases at J, with 7 bases between the two ends. The CDR3 contains 14 residues. From germline, CDR1 is SGHDN and CDR2 FVKESK. The CDR3 region has the DNA TGTGCCAGCAGCCAAGACCCGGGGGGAAACACCATATATTTT. It translates to CASSQDPGGNTIYF.

V and J are TRBV18 and TRBJ2-1, with 8 nucleotides matching TRBD2. Germline CDR1 is KGHSH and CDR2 is LQKENI. The V segment lost 3 bases and the J segment 6 bases; nucleotides outside the gene matches: 13. There are 17 residues in the CDR3. CDR3 protein: CASSPWGASGLGNEQFF. For the CDR3, the DNA is TGTGCCAGCTCACCCTGGGGGGCTAGCGGGTTAGGCAATGAGCAGTTCTTC. The entire variable domain, with the rest obtained from reference TRBV18 and TRBJ2-1, is as follows: NAGVMQNPRHLVRRRGQEARLRCSPMKGHSHVYWYRQLPEEGLKFMVYLQKENIIDESGMPKERFSAEFPKEGPSILRIQQVVRGDSAAYFCASSPWGASGLGNEQFFGPGTRLTVL.

This clone has just a few counts. This rearrangement joins TRBV2 to TRBJ1-1; D not resolved. The CDR3 has 13 residues. Germline loops: CDR1 SNHLY, CDR2 FYNNEI. V lost 7 bases and J 4 bases, leaving 13 bases between the germline ends. In DNA form, the CDR3 reads TGTGCCAGCATTCCTTTTTCGGGCACTGAAGCTTTCTTT. This gives the protein CASIPFSGTEAFF.

The chain carries TRBV30 and TRBJ2-7; tentatively, D is TRBD2 (6 bases). This CDR3 is built from 12 residues. The V gene's germline CDR1 is GTSNPN and CDR2 SVGIG (reference sequence). Deletions cut 3 bases from V and 2 bases from J, with 8 bases between. CDR3 loop: CAWRGGPYEQYF. The CDR3 region has the DNA TGTGCCTGGAGGGGGGGACCCTACGAGCAGTACTTC.

This clone came up once. This chain connects TRBV2 to TRBJ2-2, with TRBD2 identical over 10 bases. The V gene's germline CDR1 is SNHLY and CDR2 FYNNEI. The CDR3 extends over 17 amino acids. The V gene end was trimmed by 8 bases and the J gene end by 6 bases; junction bases not matched to a gene: 15. CDR3 nucleotide sequence: TGTGCCAGCCATAGCCTAGCGGGAGTATCTTTGGCCGGGGAGCTGTTTTTT. It yields the protein CASHSLAGVSLAGELFF.

This rearrangement joins TRBV14 to TRBJ2-5; 8 nucleotides match TRBD1. Trimming at V came to 1 base and at J to 6 bases, leaving 7 bases not matched to a gene. The CDR3 spans 15 residues. Per germline, CDR1 SGHDN and CDR2 FVKESK. DNA for the CDR3: TGTGCCAGCAGCCAAGCCCTCGGACAGGGACAGACCCAGTACTTC. Protein sequence: CASSQALGQGQTQYF.

This clone was observed a single time. The chain is built from TRBV27 and TRBJ1-2; 9 bases line up with TRBD1. Trimming cost V 8 bases and J 8 bases; bases outside gene matches: 9. The CDR3 has 13 amino acids. Germline CDR1 and CDR2: MNHEY and SMNVEV (reference sequence). The CDR3 is CASGGTGRRGYTF. The CDR3 DNA is TGTGCCAGCGGCGGGACAGGGCGGAGAGGCTACACCTTC.

The chain has TRBV19 and TRBJ2-2; D perhaps matches TRBD2 (5 bases). The CDR3 totals 12 residues. Looked up from germline, CDR1 is LNHDA and CDR2 is SQIVND (reference sequence). V lost 2 bases to trimming and J lost 7 bases, with 5 bases between them. CDR3 sequence reads: CASSIRGGELFF. In DNA form, the CDR3 reads TGTGCCAGTAGTATACGGGGCGGGGAGCTGTTTTTT.

The chain combines TRBV29-1 with TRBJ1-5; no clear D. Trimming removed 6 bases at V and 4 bases at J, with 13 bases between. The CDR3 extends over 13 amino acids. The germline V gene encodes CDR1 SQVTM and CDR2 ANQGSEA. The CDR3 region has the DNA TGCAGCGTGGTAGTGGGAGGGAATCAGCCCCAGCATTTT. Amino acid sequence: CSVVVGGNQPQHF.

This CDR3 reads CASSFLSGTDTQYF. CDR3 DNA: TGTGCCAGCAGTTTCCTTAGTGGCACAGATACGCAGTATTTT. The chain carries TRBV28 and TRBJ2-3; no clear D. The V gene lost 3 bases and the J gene lost 1 base, with 8 bases spanning the gap. The CDR3 has 14 amino acids. In germline, CDR1 is MDHEN, CDR2 SYDVKM.

The CDR3 loop is CASSLGLGGDTQYF. For the CDR3, the DNA is TGTGCCAGCAGCTTAGGACTAGGCGGAGATACGCAGTATTTT. The gene calls are TRBV7-2 and TRBJ2-3, with a tentative D call TRBD2 (6 bases). V gave up 1 base and J gave up 5 bases, with 10 bases separating them. The germline CDR1 and CDR2 sequences are SGHTA and FQGNSA. The CDR3 covers 14 residues.

This clone was detected a few times. This chain connects TRBV5-4 to TRBJ1-4; a possible D gene is TRBD1 (5 bases). Germline V gives CDR1 SGHNT, CDR2 YYREEE (reference sequence). The length of the CDR3 is 14 residues. Trimming left V 3 bases short and J 3 bases short, with 9 bases between. The CDR3 nucleotides read TGTGCCAGCAGCTCCGGGACGGCTAATGAAAAACTGTTTTTT. It is translated as CASSSGTANEKLFF. Looking up the rest from reference TRBV5-4 and TRBJ1-4 gives the full variable domain: ETGVTQSPTHLIKTRGQQVTLRCSSQSGHNTVSWYQQALGQGPQFIFQYYREEENGRGNFPPRFSGLQFPNYSSELNVNALELDDSALYLCASSSGTANEKLFFGSGTQLSVL.

The V call is TRBV10-3, the J call TRBJ1-1, with a weak D call TRBD1 (6 bases). Germline lookup yields CDR1 ENHRY and CDR2 SYGVKD. Trimming took 6 bases from V and 3 from J, leaving 17 bases between them. This CDR3 comprises 15 residues. CDR3 bases: TGTGCCATCAGAGAACAACGGGGGGGCGACACTGAAGCTTTCTTT. It codes for CAIREQRGGDTEAFF.

The chain couples TRBV6-6 to TRBJ1-5; 7 bases agree with TRBD1. Germline loops: CDR1 MNHNY, CDR2 SVGAGI (reference sequence). Unmatched junction bases numbered 12, after V lost 6 bases and J lost 7 bases. The CDR3 extends over 15 amino acids. CDR3 in DNA: TGTGCCAGCAGCCAACGGCGGGGACAGTCACAGCCCCAGCATTTT. Protein sequence: CASSQRRGQSQPQHF.